This TCR beta chain was captured in a study of T cell responses to AZD1222 COVID-19 vaccine. General study results and limits: Compared with day 0, the breadth and depth of the Spike-specific TCR repertoire rose significantly after two doses of AZD1222. In a largely white British group with more females than males, clonal diversity was possibly underestimated. Baseline antibody screening turned up just a handful of seropositive AZD1222 recipients. Regions 160-218 and 743-854 dominated among vaccine-associated CD4 TCRs spanning spike.

Repertoires were generated with immunoSEQ multiplex PCR, while TCRdb's copy carries only in-frame clones and drops some. The sample shows around 150,000 clones, 80% to 95% of them seen only once. The V end was cut by 6 bases, the J end by 0 bases, with 18 bases between. This CDR3 contains 17 residues. Germline V gene data show CDR1 as LNHNV and CDR2 as YYDKDF (reference sequence). A word on this clone: The antigen remains undetermined.

The V call is TRBV15, the J call TRBJ1-3; D gene uncertain. Here the sequenced sample was peripheral blood, taken on day 0 of AZD1222 vaccination. This sequence was found in an adult in good health. CDR3 protein: CATRRSGRFSSGNTIYF. The CDR3, as DNA: TGTGCCACCAGGAGGTCGGGCAGGTTCAGCTCTGGAAACACCATATATTTT.